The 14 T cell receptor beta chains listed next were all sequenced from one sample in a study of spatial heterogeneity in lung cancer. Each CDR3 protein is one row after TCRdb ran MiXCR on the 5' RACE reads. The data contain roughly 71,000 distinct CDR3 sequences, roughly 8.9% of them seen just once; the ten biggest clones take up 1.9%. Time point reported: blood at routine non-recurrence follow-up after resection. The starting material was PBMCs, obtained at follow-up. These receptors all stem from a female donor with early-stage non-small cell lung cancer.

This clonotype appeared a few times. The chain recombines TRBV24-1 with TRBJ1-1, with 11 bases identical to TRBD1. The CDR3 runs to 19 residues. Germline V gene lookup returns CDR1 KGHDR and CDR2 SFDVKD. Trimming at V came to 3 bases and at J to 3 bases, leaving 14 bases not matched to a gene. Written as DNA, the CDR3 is TGTGCCACCAGTGATGCTAACGGACAGGGGGCGCGTAGGGACACTGAAGCTTTCTTT. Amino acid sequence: CATSDANGQGARRDTEAFF.

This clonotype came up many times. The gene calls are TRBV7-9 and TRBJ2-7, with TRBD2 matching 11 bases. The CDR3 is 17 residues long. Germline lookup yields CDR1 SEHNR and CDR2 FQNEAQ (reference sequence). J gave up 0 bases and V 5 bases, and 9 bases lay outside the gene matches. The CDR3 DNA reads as TGTGCCAGCAGCCGTGGGACTAGCGGTTTGGGCTCCTACGAGCAGTACTTC. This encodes CASSRGTSGLGSYEQYF.

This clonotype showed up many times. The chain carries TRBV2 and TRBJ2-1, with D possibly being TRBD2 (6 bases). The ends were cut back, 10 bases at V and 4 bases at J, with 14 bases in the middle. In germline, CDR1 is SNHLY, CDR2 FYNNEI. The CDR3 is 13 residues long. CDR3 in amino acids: CATNRGLYNEQFF. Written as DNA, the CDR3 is TGTGCCACCAACCGGGGACTTTACAATGAGCAGTTCTTC.

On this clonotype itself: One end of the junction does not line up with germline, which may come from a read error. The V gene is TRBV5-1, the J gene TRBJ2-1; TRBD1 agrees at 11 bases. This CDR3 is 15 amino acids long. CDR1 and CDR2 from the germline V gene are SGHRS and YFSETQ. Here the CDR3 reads CVSTLGTGGYNEQFF. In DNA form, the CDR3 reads TGCGTCAGCACCCTCGGGACAGGGGGGTACAATGAGCAGTTCTTC.

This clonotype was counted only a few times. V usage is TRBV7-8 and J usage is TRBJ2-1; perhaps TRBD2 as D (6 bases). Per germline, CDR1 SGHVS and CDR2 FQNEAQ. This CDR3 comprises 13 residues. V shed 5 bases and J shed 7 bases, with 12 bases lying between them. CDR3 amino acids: CASSRELGNEQFF. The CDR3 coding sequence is TGTGCCAGCAGCCGGGAGCTAGGGAATGAGCAGTTCTTC.

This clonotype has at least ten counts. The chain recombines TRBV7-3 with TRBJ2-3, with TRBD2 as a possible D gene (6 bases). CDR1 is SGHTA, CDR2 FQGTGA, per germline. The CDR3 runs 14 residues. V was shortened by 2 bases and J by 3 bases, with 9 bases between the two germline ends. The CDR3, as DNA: TGTGCCAGCAGCTTAGGCGGGATAACAGATACGCAGTATTTT. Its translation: CASSLGGITDTQYF.

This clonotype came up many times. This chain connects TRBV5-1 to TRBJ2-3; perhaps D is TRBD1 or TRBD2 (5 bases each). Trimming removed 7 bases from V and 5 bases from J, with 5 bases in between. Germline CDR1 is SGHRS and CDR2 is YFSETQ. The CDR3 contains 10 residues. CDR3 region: CASGGDTQYF. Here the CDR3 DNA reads TGCGCCAGCGGGGGAGATACGCAGTATTTT.

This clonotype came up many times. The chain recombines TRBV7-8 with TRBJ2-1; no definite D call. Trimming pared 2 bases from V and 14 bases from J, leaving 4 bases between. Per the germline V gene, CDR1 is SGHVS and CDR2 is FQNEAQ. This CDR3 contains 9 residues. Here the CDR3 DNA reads TGTGCCAGCAGCTTATGGAAGTTCTTC. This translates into CASSLWKFF.

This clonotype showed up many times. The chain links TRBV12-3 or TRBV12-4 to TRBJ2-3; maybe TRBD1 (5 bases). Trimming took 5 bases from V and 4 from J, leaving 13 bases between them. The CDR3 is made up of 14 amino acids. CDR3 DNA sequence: TGTGCCAGCAGTCAGGGCATGACCCCAGATACGCAGTATTTT. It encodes CASSQGMTPDTQYF.

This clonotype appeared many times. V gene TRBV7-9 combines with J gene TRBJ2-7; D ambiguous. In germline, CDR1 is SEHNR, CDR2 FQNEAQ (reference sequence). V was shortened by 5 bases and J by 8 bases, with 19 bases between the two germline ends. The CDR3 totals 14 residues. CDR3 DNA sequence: TGTGCCAGCAGCCACGGAGAGCCGCCGGTAAAGCAGTACTTC. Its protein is CASSHGEPPVKQYF.

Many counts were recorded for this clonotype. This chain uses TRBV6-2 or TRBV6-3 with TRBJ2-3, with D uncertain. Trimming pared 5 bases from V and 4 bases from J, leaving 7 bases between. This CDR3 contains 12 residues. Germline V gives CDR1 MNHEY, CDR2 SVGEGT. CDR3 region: CASSLTPDTQYF. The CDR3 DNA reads TGTGCCAGCAGTCTTACCCCAGATACGCAGTATTTT.

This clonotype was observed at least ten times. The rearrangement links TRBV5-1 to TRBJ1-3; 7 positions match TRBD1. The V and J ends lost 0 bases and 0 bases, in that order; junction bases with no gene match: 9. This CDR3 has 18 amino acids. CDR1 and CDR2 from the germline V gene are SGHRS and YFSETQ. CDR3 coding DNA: TGCGCCAGCAGCTTGGAGCCGACAGGGCCGACCTCTGGAAACACCATATATTTT. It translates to CASSLEPTGPTSGNTIYF.

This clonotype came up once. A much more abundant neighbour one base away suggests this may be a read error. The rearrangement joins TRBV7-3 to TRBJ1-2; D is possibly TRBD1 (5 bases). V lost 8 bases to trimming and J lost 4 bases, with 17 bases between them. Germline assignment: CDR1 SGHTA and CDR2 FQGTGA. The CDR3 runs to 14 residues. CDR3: CASGPSPGVYGYTF. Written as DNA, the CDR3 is TGTGCCAGCGGTCCATCCCCGGGGGTCTATGGCTACACCTTC.

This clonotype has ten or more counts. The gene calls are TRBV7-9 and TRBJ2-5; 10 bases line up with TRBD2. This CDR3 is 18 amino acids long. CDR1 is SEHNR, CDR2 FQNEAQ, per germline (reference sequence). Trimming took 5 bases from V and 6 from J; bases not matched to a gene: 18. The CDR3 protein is CASSPMGWTSGLKKTQYF. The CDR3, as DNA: TGTGCCAGCAGCCCAATGGGGTGGACTAGCGGCCTCAAGAAGACCCAGTACTTC.